The 8 T cell receptor beta chains below come from one sample, sequenced in a study of CD8+CD57+ T cells in acquired aplastic anemia. Genomic DNA constituted the template upon which TCR beta VDJ and CDR3 profiling was performed. Each CDR3 protein is one row after TCRdb ran MiXCR on the reads. The table lists around 190,000 distinct CDR3 sequences, roughly 57% of them singletons. Material for sequencing was sorted CD4+, CD8+, or CD8+CD57+ T cells (not recorded which) from PBMCs. These receptors were obtained from a human donor in good health.

The gene calls are TRBV5-1 and TRBJ2-5, with 7 bases aligning to TRBD2. J was trimmed by 3 bases and V by 4 bases; bases with no gene match: 3. CDR1 is SGHRS and CDR2 is YFSETQ in the germline V gene. This CDR3 comprises 13 residues. CDR3 in amino acids: CASSGGSEETQYF. Written as DNA, the CDR3 is TGCGCCAGCAGCGGCGGGAGTGAAGAGACCCAGTACTTC.

V is TRBV24-1 and J is TRBJ2-3; D is possibly TRBD1 or TRBD2 (6 bases each). The CDR3 runs 17 residues. V was shortened by 7 bases and J by 6 bases, with 25 bases between the two germline ends. In germline, CDR1 is KGHDR, CDR2 SFDVKD. The CDR3: CATSKGGWGSRSDTQYF. The CDR3 DNA follows: TGTGCCACCAGCAAGGGGGGCTGGGGGAGCCGGTCGGATACGCAGTATTTT.

The chain uses TRBV7-6 and TRBJ2-7; 11 bases map to TRBD2. V lost 3 bases and J lost 4; bases outside the gene matches: 14. This CDR3 is 18 amino acids long. Germline CDR1 reads SGHVS; CDR2 reads FNYEAQ. The DNA of the CDR3 is TGTGCCAGCAGCTTCGAGACTAGCGGGGCGCCTTTGAGTTACGAGCAGTACTTC. Protein sequence: CASSFETSGAPLSYEQYF. The whole variable domain, remainder taken from reference TRBV7-6 and TRBJ2-7, is GAGVSQSPRYKVTKRGQDVALRCDPISGHVSLYWYRQALGQGPEFLTYFNYEAQQDKSGLPNDRFSAERPEGSISTLTIQRTEQRDSAMYRCASSFETSGAPLSYEQYFGPGTRLTVT.

The CDR3 DNA reads TGTGCCACCAGTGAAACGGGACTAGGATCGGAGACCCAGTACTTC. Protein product: CATSETGLGSETQYF. J is TRBJ2-5 and V is TRBV24-1; 8 bases map to TRBD2. The CDR3 extends over 15 amino acids. In germline, CDR1 is KGHDR, CDR2 SFDVKD. V lost 4 bases to trimming and J lost 5 bases; unmatched junction nucleotides: 8.

This clonotype was counted ten times or more. The rearrangement uses TRBV5-1 and TRBJ1-3, with D possibly TRBD1 on 5 matching bases. Trimming left V 0 bases short and J 0 bases short, with 10 bases between. Germline V gene sequence: CDR1 SGHRS, CDR2 YFSETQ. The CDR3 has 16 residues. The DNA of the CDR3 is TGCGCCAGCAGCTTGGACCCACAGGCCTCTGGAAACACCATATATTTT. Its protein is CASSLDPQASGNTIYF.

The chain couples TRBV2 to TRBJ1-6, with D possibly matching TRBD1 (6 bases). The germline gives CDR1 SNHLY, CDR2 FYNNEI. The V and J ends lost 6 bases and 2 bases respectively, with 17 bases between them. This CDR3 comprises 17 residues. DNA for the CDR3: TGTGCCAGCAGAGCGGGACAAGGGAATGCCTATAATTCACCCCTCCACTTT. Its translation is CASRAGQGNAYNSPLHF.

J is TRBJ2-7 and V is TRBV2; D remains unclear. The V gene lost 4 bases and the J gene lost 2 bases, with 18 bases spanning the gap. This CDR3 is 16 amino acids long. From germline, CDR1 is SNHLY and CDR2 FYNNEI. CDR3 in DNA: TGTGCCAGCAGTGGTTATGGCGTCACCTATACCTACGAGCAGTACTTC. Translating gives CASSGYGVTYTYEQYF.

This clonotype was detected many times. CDR3 in amino acids: CASLEPGPLVSGYTF. The CDR3 nucleotides are TGTGCCAGCCTAGAACCGGGACCCCTTGTTTCTGGCTACACCTTC. This chain joins TRBV7-2 and TRBJ1-2; perhaps TRBD1 as D (5 bases). This CDR3 has 15 amino acids. The V and J ends lost 8 bases and 7 bases respectively, with 23 bases between them. Germline values: CDR1 SGHTA, CDR2 FQGNSA.